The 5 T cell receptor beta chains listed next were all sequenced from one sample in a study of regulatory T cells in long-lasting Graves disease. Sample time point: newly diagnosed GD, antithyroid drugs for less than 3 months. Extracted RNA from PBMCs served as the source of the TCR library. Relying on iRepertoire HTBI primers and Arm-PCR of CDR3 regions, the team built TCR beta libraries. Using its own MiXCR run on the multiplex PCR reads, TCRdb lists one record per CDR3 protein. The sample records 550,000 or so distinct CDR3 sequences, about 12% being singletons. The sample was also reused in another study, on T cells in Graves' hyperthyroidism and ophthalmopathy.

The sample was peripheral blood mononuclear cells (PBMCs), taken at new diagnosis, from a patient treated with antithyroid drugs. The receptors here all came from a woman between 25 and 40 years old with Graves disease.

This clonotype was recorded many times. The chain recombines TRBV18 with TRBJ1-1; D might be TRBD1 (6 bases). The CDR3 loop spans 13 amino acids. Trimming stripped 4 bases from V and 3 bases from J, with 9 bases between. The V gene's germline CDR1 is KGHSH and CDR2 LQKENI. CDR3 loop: CASSQGVDTEAFF. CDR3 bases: TGTGCCAGCTCACAGGGGGTGGACACTGAAGCTTTCTTT.

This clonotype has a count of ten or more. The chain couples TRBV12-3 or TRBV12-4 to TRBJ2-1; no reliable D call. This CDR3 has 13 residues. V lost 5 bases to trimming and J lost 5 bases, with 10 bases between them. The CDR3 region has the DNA TGTGCCAGCAGTCGCGTCAATGACAATGAGCAGTTCTTC. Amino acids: CASSRVNDNEQFF.

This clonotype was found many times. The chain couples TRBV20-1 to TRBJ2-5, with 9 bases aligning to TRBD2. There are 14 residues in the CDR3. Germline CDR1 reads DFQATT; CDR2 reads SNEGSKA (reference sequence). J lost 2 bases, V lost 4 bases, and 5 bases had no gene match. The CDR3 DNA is TGCAGTGCTATCCGACTAGCGGAACAAGAGACCCAGTACTTC. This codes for CSAIRLAEQETQYF.

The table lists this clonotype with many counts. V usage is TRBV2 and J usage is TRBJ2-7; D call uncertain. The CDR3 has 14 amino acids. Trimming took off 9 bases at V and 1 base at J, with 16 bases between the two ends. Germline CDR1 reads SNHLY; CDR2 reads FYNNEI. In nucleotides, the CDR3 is TGTGCCAGTCTCCCGGCGGTCAATTCCTACGAGCAGTACTTC. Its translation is CASLPAVNSYEQYF.

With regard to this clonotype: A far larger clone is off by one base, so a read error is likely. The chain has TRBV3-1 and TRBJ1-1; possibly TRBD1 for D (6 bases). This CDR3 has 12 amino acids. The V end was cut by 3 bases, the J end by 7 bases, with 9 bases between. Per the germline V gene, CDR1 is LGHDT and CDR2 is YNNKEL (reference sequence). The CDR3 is CASSQGHFEAFF. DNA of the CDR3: TGTGCCAGCAGCCAGGGACACTTTGAAGCTTTCTTT.